The entry below gives a single T cell receptor (beta chain) sequence along with its context. The same CDR3 is also encoded by other DNA sequences in this sample. This entry belongs to a study of shared clonotypes between healthy human individuals. V was pared by 2 bases and J by 7 bases, with 6 bases between. From germline, CDR1 is MNHEY and CDR2 SVGAGI. The CDR3 totals 11 residues. Here immunoSEQ multiplex PCR was the method, and the copy in TCRdb shows in-frame clones only, minus some. Of some 1 million clones listed, about 76% are singletons. The V gene is TRBV6-5, the J gene TRBJ2-7, with unresolved D. The receptor was isolated from a man between 18 and 29 years old in good health. The specimen sequenced was memory CD4+ T cells sorted from blood. Sample subset: CD45RA-negative fraction. CDR3 sequence: CASSYLGEQYF. Written as DNA, the CDR3 is TGTGCCAGCAGTTACCTAGGGGAGCAGTACTTC.